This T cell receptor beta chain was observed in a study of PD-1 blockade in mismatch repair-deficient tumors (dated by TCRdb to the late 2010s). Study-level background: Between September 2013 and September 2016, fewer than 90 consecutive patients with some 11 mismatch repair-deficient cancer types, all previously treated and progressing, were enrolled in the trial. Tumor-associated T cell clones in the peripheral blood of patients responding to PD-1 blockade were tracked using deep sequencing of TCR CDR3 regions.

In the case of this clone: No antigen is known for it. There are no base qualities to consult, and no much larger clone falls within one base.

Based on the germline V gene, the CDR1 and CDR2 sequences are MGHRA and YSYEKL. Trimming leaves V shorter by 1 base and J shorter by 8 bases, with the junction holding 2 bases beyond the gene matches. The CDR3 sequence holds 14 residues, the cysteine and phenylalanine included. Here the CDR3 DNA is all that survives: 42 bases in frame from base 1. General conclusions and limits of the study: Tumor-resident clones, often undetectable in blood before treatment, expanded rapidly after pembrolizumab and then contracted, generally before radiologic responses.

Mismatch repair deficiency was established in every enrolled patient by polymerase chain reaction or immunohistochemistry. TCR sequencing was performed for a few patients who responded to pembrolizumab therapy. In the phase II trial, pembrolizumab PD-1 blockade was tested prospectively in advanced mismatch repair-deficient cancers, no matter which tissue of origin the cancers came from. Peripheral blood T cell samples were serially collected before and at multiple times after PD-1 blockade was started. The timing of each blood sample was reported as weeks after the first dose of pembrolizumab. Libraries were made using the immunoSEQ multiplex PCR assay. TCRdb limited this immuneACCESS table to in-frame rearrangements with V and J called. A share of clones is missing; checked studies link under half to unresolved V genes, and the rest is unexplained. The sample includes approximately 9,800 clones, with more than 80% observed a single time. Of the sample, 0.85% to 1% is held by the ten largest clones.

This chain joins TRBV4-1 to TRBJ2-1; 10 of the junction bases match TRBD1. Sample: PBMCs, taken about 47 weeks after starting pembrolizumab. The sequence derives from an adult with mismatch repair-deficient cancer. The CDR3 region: CASSQGGQGYEQFF. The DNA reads TGCGCCAGCAGCCAAGGGGGACAGGGGTATGAGCAGTTCTTC.